The clone carrying this TCR beta chain was observed a handful of times. The sample originates from a study of metastatic and nonmetastatic thyroid tumors. Study summary: Malignant and benign thyroid patients had repertoires compared in peripheral blood and tumor or nodule tissue.

This CDR3 is built from 13 residues. V lost 4 bases, J lost 5 bases, and 11 bases lay in between. Each patient came to thyroid surgery without any prior treatment (of any kind). TCRdb re-called the PCR reads through MiXCR. This sample yields around 30,000 clones, of which 21% are seen a single time; less than 4% belongs to the top ten. Material for sequencing was tumor tissue. This TCR came from a male donor with papillary thyroid cancer or a benign thyroid nodule (not recorded which). Some clones in this sample may be carry-over from other donors' samples. This chain connects TRBV12-3 or TRBV12-4 to TRBJ1-2; tentatively, D is TRBD1 (5 bases). The CDR3 coding sequence is TGTGCCAGCAGTTGGCGGGGACCATATGGCTACACCTTC. Its translation is CASSWRGPYGYTF.